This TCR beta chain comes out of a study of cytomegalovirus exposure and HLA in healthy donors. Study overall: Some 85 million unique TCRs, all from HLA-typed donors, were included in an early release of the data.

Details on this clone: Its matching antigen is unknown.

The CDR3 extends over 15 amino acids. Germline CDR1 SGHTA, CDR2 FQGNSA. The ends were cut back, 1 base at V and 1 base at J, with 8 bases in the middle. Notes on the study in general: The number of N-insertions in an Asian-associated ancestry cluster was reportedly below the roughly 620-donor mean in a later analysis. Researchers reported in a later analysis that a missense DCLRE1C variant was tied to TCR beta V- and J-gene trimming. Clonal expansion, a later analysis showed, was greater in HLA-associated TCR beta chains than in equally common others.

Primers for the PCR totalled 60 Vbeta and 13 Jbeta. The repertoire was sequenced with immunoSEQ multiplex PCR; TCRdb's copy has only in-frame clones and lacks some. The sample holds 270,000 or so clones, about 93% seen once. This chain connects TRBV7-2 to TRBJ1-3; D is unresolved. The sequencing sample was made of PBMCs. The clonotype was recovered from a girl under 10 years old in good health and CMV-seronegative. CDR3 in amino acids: CASSLVSHSGNTIYF. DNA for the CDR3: TGTGCCAGCAGCTTAGTGAGCCATTCTGGAAACACCATATATTTT.